The clone carrying this TCR beta chain occurred a few times. Antigen specificity is unknown. With 60 Vbeta and 13 Jbeta primers, the PCR was carried out. The repertoire was sequenced with immunoSEQ multiplex PCR; TCRdb's copy has only in-frame clones and lacks some. The sample has 85,000 to 110,000 clones, around 61% seen once. Between the trimmed V and J ends, which lost 5 bases and 8 bases, there was a span of 16 bases. There are 14 residues in the CDR3. Germline CDR1 is SGHTA and CDR2 is FQGNSA. These data belong to a study of cytomegalovirus exposure and HLA in healthy donors. Findings of the study overall: HLA restriction was apparent for most CMV-associated TCR beta chains in a later analysis.

The sample comprised PBMCs. This receptor was taken from a woman between 50 and 59 years old in good health and CMV-seronegative. V usage is TRBV7-2 and J usage is TRBJ2-1; the D gene is possibly TRBD1 (6 bases). This chain's CDR3 is CASSPPGQLYEQFF. The CDR3 DNA reads as TGTGCCAGCAGCCCTCCGGGACAACTCTATGAGCAGTTCTTC.